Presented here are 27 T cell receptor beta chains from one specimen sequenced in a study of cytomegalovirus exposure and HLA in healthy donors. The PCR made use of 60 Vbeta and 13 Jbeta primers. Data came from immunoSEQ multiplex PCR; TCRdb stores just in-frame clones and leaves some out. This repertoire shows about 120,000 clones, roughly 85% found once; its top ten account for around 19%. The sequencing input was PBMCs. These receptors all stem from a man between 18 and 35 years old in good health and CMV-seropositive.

The CDR3 reads CASSQNEGDNYGYTF. The DNA for the CDR3 is TGTGCCAGCAGCCAAAACGAGGGGGACAACTATGGCTACACCTTC. V usage is TRBV7-6 and J usage is TRBJ1-2; perhaps TRBD1 as D (6 bases). This CDR3 is 15 amino acids long. The V and J ends lost 5 bases and 2 bases respectively, with 15 bases between them. Germline CDR1 and CDR2: SGHVS and FNYEAQ.

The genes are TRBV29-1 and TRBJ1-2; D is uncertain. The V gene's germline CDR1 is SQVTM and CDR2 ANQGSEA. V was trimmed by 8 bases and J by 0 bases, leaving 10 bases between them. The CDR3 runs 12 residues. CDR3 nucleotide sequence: TGCAGCTCCACGGAGTCTAACTATGGCTACACCTTC. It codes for CSSTESNYGYTF.

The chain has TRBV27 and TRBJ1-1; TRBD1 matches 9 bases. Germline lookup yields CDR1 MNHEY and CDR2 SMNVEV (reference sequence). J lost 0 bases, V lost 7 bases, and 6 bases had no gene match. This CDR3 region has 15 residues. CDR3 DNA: TGTGCCAGCACCGGAACAGGGGGCATGAACACTGAAGCTTTCTTT. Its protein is CASTGTGGMNTEAFF.

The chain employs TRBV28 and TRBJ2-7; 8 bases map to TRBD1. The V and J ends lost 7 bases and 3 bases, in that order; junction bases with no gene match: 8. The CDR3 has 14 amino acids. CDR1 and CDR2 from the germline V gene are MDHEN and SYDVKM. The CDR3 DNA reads TGTGCCAGCACCCTAGAGACAGGGGTCTACGAGCAGTACTTC. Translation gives CASTLETGVYEQYF.

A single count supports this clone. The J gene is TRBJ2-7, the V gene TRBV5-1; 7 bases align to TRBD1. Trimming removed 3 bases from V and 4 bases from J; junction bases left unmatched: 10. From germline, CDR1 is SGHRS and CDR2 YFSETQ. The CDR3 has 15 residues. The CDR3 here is CASSSRQGLGYEQYF. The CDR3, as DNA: TGCGCCAGCAGCTCGCGACAGGGCCTGGGGTACGAGCAGTACTTC.

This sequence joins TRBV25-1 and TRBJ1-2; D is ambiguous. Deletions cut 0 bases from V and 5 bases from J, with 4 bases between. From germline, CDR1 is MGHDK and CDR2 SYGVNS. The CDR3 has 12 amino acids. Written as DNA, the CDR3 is TGTGCCAGCAGTGAATATTCGTATGGCTACACCTTC. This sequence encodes CASSEYSYGYTF.

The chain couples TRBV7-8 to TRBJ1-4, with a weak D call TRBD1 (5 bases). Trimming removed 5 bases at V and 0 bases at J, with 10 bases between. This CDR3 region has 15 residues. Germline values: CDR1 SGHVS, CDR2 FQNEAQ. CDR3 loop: CASSIDSATNEKLFF. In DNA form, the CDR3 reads TGTGCCAGCAGCATCGACAGTGCAACTAATGAAAAACTGTTTTTT.

CDR3 nucleotides: TGTGCCATCCGGCCGACACGAGAAAACAGGGAAAACTATGGCTACACCTTC. It yields the protein CAIRPTRENRENYGYTF. The chain recombines TRBV10-3 with TRBJ1-2, with D maybe TRBD1 (6 bases). Germline-derived CDR1 and CDR2 are ENHRY and SYGVKD. Trimming cost V 8 bases and J 2 bases, with 24 bases left between them. The CDR3 covers 17 residues.

The CDR3 spells CASSTRTGPPYEQYF. In DNA form, the CDR3 reads TGTGCCAGCAGTACCCGGACAGGTCCTCCCTACGAGCAGTACTTC. The chain has TRBV6-1 and TRBJ2-7, with 7 bases identical to TRBD1. J gave up 2 bases and V 5 bases, and 9 bases lay outside the gene matches. The length of the CDR3 is 15 residues. Germline V lookup: CDR1 MNHNS, CDR2 SASEGT.

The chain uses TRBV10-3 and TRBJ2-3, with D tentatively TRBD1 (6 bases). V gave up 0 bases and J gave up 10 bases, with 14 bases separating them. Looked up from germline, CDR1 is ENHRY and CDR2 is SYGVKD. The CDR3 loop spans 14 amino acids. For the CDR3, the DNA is TGTGCCATCAGTGAGTCCCGGGACATAGGGCCGCAGTATTTT. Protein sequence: CAISESRDIGPQYF.

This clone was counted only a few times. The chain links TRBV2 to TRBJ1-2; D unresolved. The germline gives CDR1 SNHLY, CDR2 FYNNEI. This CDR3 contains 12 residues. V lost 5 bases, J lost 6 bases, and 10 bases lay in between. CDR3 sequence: CASSLDWDGYTF. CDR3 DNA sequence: TGTGCCAGCAGTCTTGACTGGGATGGCTACACCTTC.

The CDR3 coding sequence is TGTGCCAGCAGTCCTCCGGGACAGGGGGGAACCGGGGAGCTGTTTTTT. Its translation: CASSPPGQGGTGELFF. The chain has TRBV28 and TRBJ2-2; TRBD1 matches 11 bases. Unmatched junction bases numbered 7, after V lost 5 bases and J lost 5 bases. Germline CDR1 is MDHEN and CDR2 is SYDVKM. This CDR3 region has 16 residues.

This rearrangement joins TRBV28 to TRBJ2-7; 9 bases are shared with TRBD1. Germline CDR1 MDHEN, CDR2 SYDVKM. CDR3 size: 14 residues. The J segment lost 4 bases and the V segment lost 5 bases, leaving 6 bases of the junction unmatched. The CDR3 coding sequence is TGTGCCAGCAGTGTTACAGGGGGCACATACGAGCAGTACTTC. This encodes CASSVTGGTYEQYF.

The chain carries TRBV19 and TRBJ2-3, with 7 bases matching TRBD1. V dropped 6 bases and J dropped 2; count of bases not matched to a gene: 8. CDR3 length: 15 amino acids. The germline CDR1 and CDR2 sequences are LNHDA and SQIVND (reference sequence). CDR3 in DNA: TGTGCCAGTAGAGACGGACAGGCCTTCACAGATACGCAGTATTTT. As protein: CASRDGQAFTDTQYF.

The chain's CDR3 is CAISESGEPNTEAFF. CDR3 DNA: TGTGCCATCAGTGAGTCTGGAGAACCGAACACTGAAGCTTTCTTT. V gene TRBV10-3 combines with J gene TRBJ1-1; D remains unclear. The germline gives CDR1 ENHRY, CDR2 SYGVKD. The V end was cut by 0 bases, the J end by 1 base, with 9 bases between. This CDR3 comprises 15 residues.

The CDR3 protein is CASSTLTSGQYF. The CDR3 bases are TGTGCCAGCAGCACCCTCACTAGCGGGCAGTACTTC. The chain joins TRBV7-8 to TRBJ2-7; 8 bases match TRBD2. In germline, CDR1 is SGHVS, CDR2 FQNEAQ. CDR3 length: 12 residues. V shed 5 bases and J 9 bases; nucleotides not matched to a gene: 6. Together with reference TRBV7-8 and TRBJ2-7, the CDR3 gives the full variable domain: GAGVSQSPRYKVAKRGQDVALRCDPISGHVSLFWYQQALGQGPEFLTYFQNEAQLDKSGLPSDRFFAERPEGSVSTLKIQRTQQEDSAVYLCASSTLTSGQYFGPGTRLTVT.

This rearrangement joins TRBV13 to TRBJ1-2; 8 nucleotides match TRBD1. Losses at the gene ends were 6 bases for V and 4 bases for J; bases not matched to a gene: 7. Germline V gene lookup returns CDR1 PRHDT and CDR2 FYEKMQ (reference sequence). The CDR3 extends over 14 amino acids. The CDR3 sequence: CASSVQDRVYGYTF. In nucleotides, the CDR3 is TGTGCCAGCAGTGTCCAGGACAGGGTCTATGGCTACACCTTC.

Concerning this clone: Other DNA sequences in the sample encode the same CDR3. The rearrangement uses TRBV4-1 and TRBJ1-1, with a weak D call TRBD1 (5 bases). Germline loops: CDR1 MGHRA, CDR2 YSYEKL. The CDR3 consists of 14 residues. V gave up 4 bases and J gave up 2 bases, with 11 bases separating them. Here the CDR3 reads CASSLGTANTEAFF. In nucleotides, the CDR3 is TGCGCCAGCAGCCTCGGGACTGCAAACACTGAAGCTTTCTTT.

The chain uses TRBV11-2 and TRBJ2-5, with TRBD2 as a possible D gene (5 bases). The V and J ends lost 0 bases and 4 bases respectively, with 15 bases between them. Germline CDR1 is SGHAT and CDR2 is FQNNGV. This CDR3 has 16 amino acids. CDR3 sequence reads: CASSLDSVRGLETQYF. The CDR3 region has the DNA TGTGCCAGCAGCTTAGATAGTGTCCGGGGTTTAGAGACCCAGTACTTC.

CDR3 in amino acids: CASSEFRADTQYF. The CDR3, as DNA: TGTGCCAGCAGTGAATTCCGCGCAGATACGCAGTATTTT. This rearrangement joins TRBV25-1 to TRBJ2-3; D unresolved. CDR1 is MGHDK and CDR2 is SYGVNS in the germline V gene. The CDR3 length is 13 residues. The V end lost 1 base, the J end lost 4 bases, and 6 bases lay between the germline ends.

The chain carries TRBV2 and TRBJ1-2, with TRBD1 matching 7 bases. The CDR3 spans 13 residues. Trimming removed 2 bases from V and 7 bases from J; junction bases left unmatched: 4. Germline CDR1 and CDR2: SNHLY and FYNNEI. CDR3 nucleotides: TGTGCCAGCAGTGAACAGGGGGTCTTTGGCTACACCTTC. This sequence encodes CASSEQGVFGYTF.

CDR3 nucleotides: TGTGCCAGCTCACCACTACTAGCGGGGCAAGAGACCCAGTACTTC. Translation: CASSPLLAGQETQYF. V usage is TRBV18 and J usage is TRBJ2-5, with 10 bases matching TRBD2. CDR1 is KGHSH and CDR2 is LQKENI in the germline V gene. The V gene end was trimmed by 1 base and the J gene end by 2 bases; junction bases not matched to a gene: 1. The CDR3 loop spans 15 amino acids.

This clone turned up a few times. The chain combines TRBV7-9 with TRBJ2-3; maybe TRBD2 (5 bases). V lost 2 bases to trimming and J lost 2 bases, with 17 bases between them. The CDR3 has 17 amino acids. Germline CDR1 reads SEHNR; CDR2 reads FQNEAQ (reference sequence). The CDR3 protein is CASSLPLGSGNTDTQYF. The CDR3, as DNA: TGTGCCAGCAGCTTACCATTGGGCAGCGGAAACACAGATACGCAGTATTTT.

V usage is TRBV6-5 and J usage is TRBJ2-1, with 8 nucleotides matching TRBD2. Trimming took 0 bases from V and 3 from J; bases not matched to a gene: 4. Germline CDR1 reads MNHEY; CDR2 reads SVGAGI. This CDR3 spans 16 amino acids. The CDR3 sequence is CASSYSVRGGYNEQFF. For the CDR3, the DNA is TGTGCCAGCAGTTACTCGGTCCGGGGGGGCTACAATGAGCAGTTCTTC.

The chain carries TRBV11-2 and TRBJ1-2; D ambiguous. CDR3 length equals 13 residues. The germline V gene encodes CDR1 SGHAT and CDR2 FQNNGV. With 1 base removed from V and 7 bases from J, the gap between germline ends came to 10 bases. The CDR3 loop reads CASSLVISGGYTF. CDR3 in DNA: TGTGCCAGCAGCTTAGTCATATCGGGTGGCTACACCTTC.

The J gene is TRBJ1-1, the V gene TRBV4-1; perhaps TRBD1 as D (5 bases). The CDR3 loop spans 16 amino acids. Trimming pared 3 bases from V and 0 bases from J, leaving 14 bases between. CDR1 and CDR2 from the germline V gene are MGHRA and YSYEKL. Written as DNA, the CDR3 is TGCGCCAGCAGCCATAAGACTGGGGCACTGAACACTGAAGCTTTCTTT. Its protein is CASSHKTGALNTEAFF.

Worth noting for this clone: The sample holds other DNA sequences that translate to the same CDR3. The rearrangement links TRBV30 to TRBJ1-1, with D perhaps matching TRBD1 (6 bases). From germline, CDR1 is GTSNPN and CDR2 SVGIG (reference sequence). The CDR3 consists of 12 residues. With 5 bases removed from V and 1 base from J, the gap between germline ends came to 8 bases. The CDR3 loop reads CAWGRGNTEAFF. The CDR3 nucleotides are TGTGCCTGGGGCAGGGGGAACACTGAAGCTTTCTTT.